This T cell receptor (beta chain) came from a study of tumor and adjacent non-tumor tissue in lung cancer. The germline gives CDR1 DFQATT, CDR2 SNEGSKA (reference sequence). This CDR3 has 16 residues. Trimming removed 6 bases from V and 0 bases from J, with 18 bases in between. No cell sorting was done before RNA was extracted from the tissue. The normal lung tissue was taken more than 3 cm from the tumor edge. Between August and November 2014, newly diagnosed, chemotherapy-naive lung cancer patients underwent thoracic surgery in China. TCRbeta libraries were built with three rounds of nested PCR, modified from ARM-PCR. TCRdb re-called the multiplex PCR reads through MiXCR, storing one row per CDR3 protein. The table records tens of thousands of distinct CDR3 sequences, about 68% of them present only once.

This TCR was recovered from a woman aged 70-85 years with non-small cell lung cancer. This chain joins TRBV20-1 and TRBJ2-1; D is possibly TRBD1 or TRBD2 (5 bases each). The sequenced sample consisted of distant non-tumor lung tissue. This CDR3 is CSAKSQGAFSYNEQFF. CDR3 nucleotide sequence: TGCAGTGCAAAAAGTCAGGGAGCCTTCTCCTACAATGAGCAGTTCTTC.